This T cell receptor beta chain derives from a study of CD8 T cells in Susac syndrome (dated by TCRdb to 2018 to 2020). Study-wide context: Repertoire sequencing was used to test whether CD8+ T cell activation and differentiation in Susac syndrome was antigen driven. The paper's findings and limits, for the study overall: The study acknowledged that relatively few individuals were included in the TCR sequencing and HLA analysis.

Peripheral blood CD8+ and CD4+ T cells from healthy donors, Susac syndrome patients and multiple sclerosis patients were profiled using high-throughput TCR beta sequencing. Healthy donors were age- and sex-matched controls. Bulk CD8+ and CD4+ T cells were purified by magnetic negative isolation, while CD8+ TEMRA cells were enriched using FACS. Blood was collected in EDTA tubes and processed within 24 hours, with PBMCs isolated through density gradient centrifugation. PBMCs intended for TCR sequencing were cryopreserved in liquid nitrogen and thawed later in a water bath at 37 degrees C. Purity of sorted or isolated CD4+, CD8+ and CD8+ TEMRA cells was at least 90%. RNA was extracted using the RNeasy kit, and roughly 0.5 to 1 microgram was reverse transcribed with random hexamers. TCR beta CDR3 regions were amplified with the immunoSEQ multiplex PCR assay covering 54 Vbeta and 13 Jbeta segments. PCR amplification bias was corrected by using a synthetic template baseline for primer optimization and computational correction. Processing in the source paper ran as follows. Reads were annotated to V, D and J genes according to IMGT and were analyzed with immunoSEQ Analyzer, with only productive sequences retained. Clonality was computed as one minus Shannon entropy normalized by log2 of the number of productive unique sequences. For each patient and control, public and private clones were evaluated within the 100 most prevalent clones. Clones were defined as Susac-specific when absent from the healthy and MS cohorts, from over 950 published viral clones and from other ImmuneACCESS disease sequences. TCRdb trimmed public reads at Q25 via fastp, called clones via MiXCR and kept in-frame beta chains. Identical CDR3 proteins give one entry, which carries the most common genes and DNA. TCRdb, rather than the study authors, made the V and J calls. The sample table shows 130,000 to 150,000 distinct CDR3 sequences, and roughly 95% are seen once. The biggest ten clones account for more than 0.065% of the sample.

With regard to this clonotype: Its recognized antigen is unknown. No base-level quality is on record; no much larger clone is a single base apart.

This TCR was sampled from a human donor in good health. The source material was CD4+ T cells from PBMCs.

CDR3 region: CASSLQGRNTEAFF. The DNA sequence is given as TGTGCCAGCAGTTTACAGGGGAGAAACACTGAAGCTTTCTTT. The V gene is TRBV6-6 and the J gene is TRBJ1-1, and 7 junction bases match TRBD1. V is trimmed back by 4 bases and J by 2 bases, and the junction contains 4 bases that no gene match accounts for. There are 14 amino acids in the CDR3, from cysteine to phenylalanine inclusive. Only CDR3 DNA is held: 42 bases, read in frame from base 1. From the germline V gene (reference sequence), CDR1 is MNHNY and CDR2 is SVGAGI.